The 15 T cell receptor beta chains below all came from one sample that was sequenced in a study. TCRdb re-called the 5' RACE reads with MiXCR, one entry per CDR3 protein. Of 50,000 to 65,000 distinct CDR3 sequences listed, more than 25% are singletons. Sequences were obtained from tumor-infiltrating memory CD4+ T cells sorted from the breast tumor. Documented subset: memory CD4+ T cells, CD4+CD45RO+CD25-. The origin of the receptors is a female donor with breast cancer.

V is TRBV10-1 and J is TRBJ1-6; D is perhaps TRBD1 (5 bases). Per the germline V gene, CDR1 is WNHNN and CDR2 is SYGVQD (reference sequence). The germline V and J ends were trimmed by 8 bases and 8 bases, with 13 bases remaining between them. The CDR3 consists of 13 residues. CDR3: CASGKEGDSPLHF. CDR3 bases: TGCGCCAGCGGTAAGGAAGGGGATTCACCCCTCCACTTT.

This clonotype appeared a few times. This rearrangement joins TRBV7-2 to TRBJ2-1, with D possibly matching TRBD2 (5 bases). Germline V gene data show CDR1 as SGHTA and CDR2 as FQGNSA. This CDR3 spans 15 amino acids. The V and J ends lost 8 bases and 0 bases respectively, with 14 bases between them. The CDR3 DNA follows: TGTGCCAGCGCAAAGGCCCGGGACTCCTACAATGAGCAGTTCTTC. This codes for CASAKARDSYNEQFF.

The rearrangement links TRBV7-6 to TRBJ1-5; no clear D. Trimming stripped 5 bases from V and 7 bases from J, with 12 bases between. The CDR3 spans 13 residues. Germline CDR1 is SGHVS and CDR2 is FNYEAQ. CDR3 amino acids: CASSLLLDQPQHF. CDR3 bases: TGTGCCAGCAGCCTTCTCCTCGACCAGCCCCAGCATTTT. Variable domain in full (rest from reference TRBV7-6 and TRBJ1-5): GAGVSQSPRYKVTKRGQDVALRCDPISGHVSLYWYRQALGQGPEFLTYFNYEAQQDKSGLPNDRFSAERPEGSISTLTIQRTEQRDSAMYRCASSLLLDQPQHFGDGTRLSIL.

V usage is TRBV5-1 and J usage is TRBJ1-2; D unclear. Trimming cost V 4 bases and J 1 base, with 8 bases left between them. The germline CDR1 and CDR2 sequences are SGHRS and YFSETQ. The CDR3 extends over 13 amino acids. CDR3 sequence (DNA): TGCGCCAGCAGCCCTAGGGTTAACTATGGCTACACCTTC. Encoded protein: CASSPRVNYGYTF.

As to this clonotype: A much larger clone differs by one base, so this may be a read error. The genes are TRBV7-9 and TRBJ2-7; 7 nucleotides align to TRBD2. This CDR3 comprises 15 residues. Per the germline V gene, CDR1 is SEHNR and CDR2 is FQNEAQ (reference sequence). CDR3 bases: TGTGCCAACAGCTTAGGGGAGGGATTGGGCTACGAGCAGTACTTC. Its protein is CANSLGEGLGYEQYF.

This chain links TRBV12-3 or TRBV12-4 with TRBJ2-7; 8 bases agree with TRBD1. The CDR3 totals 14 residues. V lost 6 bases, J lost 4 bases, and 8 bases stayed unmatched. Written as DNA, the CDR3 is TGTGCCAGCAGCCCCCGACAGGGGAGGTACGAGCAGTACTTC. Protein sequence: CASSPRQGRYEQYF.

This chain links TRBV29-1 with TRBJ1-1, with TRBD1 matching over 7 bases. CDR1 and CDR2 (germline): SQVTM, ANQGSEA. The CDR3 is 11 amino acids. With 6 bases clipped from V and 10 bases from J, the junction kept 8 bases outside the gene matches. The CDR3: CSVLGGGVAFF. The CDR3 region has the DNA TGCAGCGTATTAGGAGGGGGCGTAGCTTTCTTT.

In this sample, this clonotype turned up a few times. V usage is TRBV4-3 and J usage is TRBJ2-2; possibly TRBD1 for D (5 bases). Germline assignment: CDR1 LGHNA and CDR2 YSLEER. V lost 4 bases to trimming and J lost 2 bases, with 8 bases between them. There are 14 residues in the CDR3. The CDR3 spells CASSLDNNTGELFF. Written as DNA, the CDR3 is TGCGCCAGCAGCCTGGACAACAACACCGGGGAGCTGTTTTTT.

The chain couples TRBV7-3 to TRBJ2-2; D unresolved. The length of the CDR3 is 14 residues. The V end lost 4 bases, the J end lost 1 base, and 7 bases lay between the germline ends. Germline CDR1 is SGHTA and CDR2 is FQGTGA. The CDR3 protein is CASSSGRNTGELFF. The CDR3 region has the DNA TGTGCCAGCAGCTCTGGCAGGAACACCGGGGAGCTGTTTTTT.

The chain combines TRBV7-9 with TRBJ2-3; maybe TRBD1 (5 bases). The germline CDR1 and CDR2 sequences are SEHNR and FQNEAQ (reference sequence). The CDR3 consists of 15 residues. Deletions cut 8 bases from V and 0 bases from J, with 15 bases between. In DNA form, the CDR3 reads TGTGCCAGCCTATCCGCAGGGTTTAGCACAGATACGCAGTATTTT. It is translated as CASLSAGFSTDTQYF.

This clonotype showed up many times. This chain joins TRBV10-3 and TRBJ1-2; D is perhaps TRBD1 (5 bases). The length of the CDR3 is 14 residues. The germline gives CDR1 ENHRY, CDR2 SYGVKD. V dropped 3 bases and J dropped 8 bases, with 16 bases sitting between them. The CDR3 region has the DNA TGTGCCATCAGTGATGGTCCAGGGAGGGGCGGCTACACCTTC. Translated: CAISDGPGRGGYTF.

This clonotype was seen at least ten times. The chain links TRBV28 to TRBJ2-3; 7 bases match TRBD1. The germline V gene has CDR1 MDHEN and CDR2 SYDVKM. This CDR3 is built from 13 residues. V dropped 8 bases and J dropped 1; count of bases not matched to a gene: 3. The CDR3 here is CASSGTGTDTQYF. In nucleotides, the CDR3 is TGTGCCAGCTCCGGGACAGGCACAGATACGCAGTATTTT.

J is TRBJ2-3 and V is TRBV24-1; D not resolved. V was clipped by 6 bases and J by 4 bases, with 13 bases between them. CDR1 is KGHDR and CDR2 is SFDVKD in the germline V gene. This CDR3 spans 14 amino acids. The CDR3 DNA reads as TGTGCCACCAGTTTACGAGGACGCGCAGATACGCAGTATTTT. Translated: CATSLRGRADTQYF.

The V and J genes are TRBV6-5 and TRBJ1-3, with D possibly TRBD1 on 5 matching bases. CDR3 size: 18 residues. Germline V lookup: CDR1 MNHEY, CDR2 SVGAGI. The V end was cut by 0 bases, the J end by 0 bases, with 15 bases between. Here the CDR3 reads CASSYSFMQGGSGNTIYF. CDR3 nucleotides: TGTGCCAGCAGTTACTCGTTTATGCAGGGAGGCTCTGGAAACACCATATATTTT.

This clonotype has just a few counts. The rearrangement links TRBV7-3 to TRBJ1-2, with TRBD1 identical over 7 bases. Germline loops: CDR1 SGHTA, CDR2 FQGTGA. The CDR3 sequence is 15 residues long. The junction had 10 bases not matched to a gene; V was cut back by 4 bases and J by 5 bases. The CDR3 spells CASSSGPGQHYGYTF. The DNA for the CDR3 is TGTGCCAGCAGCTCCGGACCGGGACAGCATTATGGCTACACCTTC.